The rows below give T cell receptor beta chains drawn from one sample of a study of blood T cell repertoires in COVID-19. Clones were sequenced by immunoSEQ multiplex PCR, and TCRdb holds only the in-frame ones, with some missing. This sample has hundreds of thousands of clones; roughly 84% occur once, and the top ten carry less than 7.5%. The sequenced material came from peripheral blood. These receptor sequences come from a woman between 50 and 59 years old with acute or convalescent COVID-19. The CDR3 runs from the conserved cysteine through the conserved F or W. Each record gives: clone size, V gene, D gene, J gene, CDR3 DNA, CDR3 protein. The D gene is left open where the match is weak. Not all rows give a size; the values are once, few, many and, for expanded clones, a class.

clone size: -
V gene: TRBV12-3/TRBV12-4
D gene: -
J gene: TRBJ1-2
CDR3 DNA: TGTGCCAGCAGGCAGGGTGACTATGGCTACACCTTC
CDR3 protein: CASRQGDYGYTF

clone size: -
V gene: TRBV19
D gene: TRBD2
J gene: TRBJ2-3
CDR3 DNA: TGTGCCAGTAGTTACCTTGTGTTAGCGGGGGCAGCCGATACGCAGTATTTT
CDR3 protein: CASSYLVLAGAADTQYF

clone size: -
V gene: TRBV24-1
D gene: -
J gene: TRBJ1-2
CDR3 DNA: TGTGCCACCAGTGATCGTCGGTATGGCTACACCTTC
CDR3 protein: CATSDRRYGYTF

clone size: once
V gene: TRBV7-2
D gene: -
J gene: TRBJ1-5
CDR3 DNA: TGTGCCAGCAGCCAAGGACAACCTAATCAGCCCCAGCATTTT
CDR3 protein: CASSQGQPNQPQHF

clone size: -
V gene: TRBV3-1/TRBV3-2
D gene: -
J gene: TRBJ1-4
CDR3 DNA: TGTGCCAGCAGCCCGGGACTGATTAATGAAAAACTGTTTTTT
CDR3 protein: CASSPGLINEKLFF

clone size: -
V gene: TRBV29-1
D gene: -
J gene: TRBJ2-7
CDR3 DNA: TGCAGCGTTGCCGGAGACGCGTATTACGAGCAGTACTTC
CDR3 protein: CSVAGDAYYEQYF

clone size: -
V gene: TRBV21-1
D gene: -
J gene: TRBJ2-5
CDR3 DNA: TGTGCCAGCGCAGGACCAGGGGGCATCCAAGAGACCCAGTACTTC
CDR3 protein: CASAGPGGIQETQYF

clone size: -
V gene: TRBV10-3
D gene: -
J gene: TRBJ1-2
CDR3 DNA: TGTGCCATCAGTGAAGAGGGTATAGCCTATGGCTACACCTTC
CDR3 protein: CAISEEGIAYGYTF

clone size: -
V gene: TRBV20-1
D gene: -
J gene: TRBJ2-7
CDR3 DNA: TGCAGTGCTAGTACCGAGTCCTACGAGCAGTACTTC
CDR3 protein: CSASTESYEQYF

clone size: -
V gene: TRBV2
D gene: -
J gene: TRBJ1-4
CDR3 DNA: TGTGCCAGCAGTGCGGTTCAGGCGATGAATGAAAAACTGTTTTTT
CDR3 protein: CASSAVQAMNEKLFF

clone size: -
V gene: TRBV15
D gene: TRBD2
J gene: TRBJ2-7
CDR3 DNA: TGTGCCACCAGCAGAACCATCCCGACTAGCGGGGGGACGTACGAGCAGTACTTC
CDR3 protein: CATSRTIPTSGGTYEQYF

clone size: -
V gene: TRBV19
D gene: -
J gene: TRBJ2-1
CDR3 DNA: TGTGCCAGTAGCCACAGGGTCTATGAGCAGTTCTTC
CDR3 protein: CASSHRVYEQFF

clone size: -
V gene: TRBV7-2
D gene: TRBD2
J gene: TRBJ2-1
CDR3 DNA: TGTGCCAGCAGCTCCCCGGGGGGTTTGGGACTAGTCCACTTTGAGCAGTTCTTC
CDR3 protein: CASSSPGGLGLVHFEQFF

clone size: -
V gene: TRBV5-4
D gene: TRBD2
J gene: TRBJ2-2
CDR3 DNA: TGTGCCAGCAGCTCCGCCCTTGCGGGGGTGAACACCGGGGAGCTGTTTTTT
CDR3 protein: CASSSALAGVNTGELFF

clone size: -
V gene: TRBV11-2
D gene: TRBD2
J gene: TRBJ2-7
CDR3 DNA: TGTGCCAGCACCCCGACTAGCGGGGTTCGCTACGAGCAGTACTTC
CDR3 protein: CASTPTSGVRYEQYF